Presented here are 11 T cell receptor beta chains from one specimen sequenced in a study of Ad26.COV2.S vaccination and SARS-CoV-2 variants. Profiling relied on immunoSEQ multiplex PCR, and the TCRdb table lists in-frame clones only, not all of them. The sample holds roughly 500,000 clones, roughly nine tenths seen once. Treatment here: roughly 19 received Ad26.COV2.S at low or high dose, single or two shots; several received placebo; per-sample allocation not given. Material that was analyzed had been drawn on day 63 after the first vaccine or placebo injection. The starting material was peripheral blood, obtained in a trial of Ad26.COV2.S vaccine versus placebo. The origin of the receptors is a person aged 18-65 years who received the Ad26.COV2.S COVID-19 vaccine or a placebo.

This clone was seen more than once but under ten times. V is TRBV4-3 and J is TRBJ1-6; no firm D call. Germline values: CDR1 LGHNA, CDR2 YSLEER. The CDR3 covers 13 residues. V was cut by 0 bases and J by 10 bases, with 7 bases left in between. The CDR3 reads CASSQEGPSPLHF. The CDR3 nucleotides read TGCGCCAGCAGCCAAGAAGGACCCTCACCCCTCCACTTT.

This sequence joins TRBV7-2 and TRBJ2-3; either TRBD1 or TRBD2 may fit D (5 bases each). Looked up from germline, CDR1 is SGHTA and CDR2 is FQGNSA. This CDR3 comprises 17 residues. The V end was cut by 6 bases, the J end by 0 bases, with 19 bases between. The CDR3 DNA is TGTGCCAGCAGTCCTGGATGGGGGAGACCTAGCACAGATACGCAGTATTTT. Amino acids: CASSPGWGRPSTDTQYF.

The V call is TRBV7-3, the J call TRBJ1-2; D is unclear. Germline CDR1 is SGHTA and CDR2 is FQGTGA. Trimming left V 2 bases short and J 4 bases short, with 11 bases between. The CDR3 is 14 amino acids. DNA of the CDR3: TGTGCCAGCAGCTTACCCCAGTCTTCCTATGGCTACACCTTC. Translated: CASSLPQSSYGYTF.

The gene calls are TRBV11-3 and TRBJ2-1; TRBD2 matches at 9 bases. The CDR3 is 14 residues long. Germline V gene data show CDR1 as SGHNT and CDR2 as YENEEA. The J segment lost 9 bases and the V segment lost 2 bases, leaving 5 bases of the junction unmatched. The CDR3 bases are TGTGCCAGCAGCTTACTAGCGGGATGGGGTGAGCAGTTCTTC. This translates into CASSLLAGWGEQFF.

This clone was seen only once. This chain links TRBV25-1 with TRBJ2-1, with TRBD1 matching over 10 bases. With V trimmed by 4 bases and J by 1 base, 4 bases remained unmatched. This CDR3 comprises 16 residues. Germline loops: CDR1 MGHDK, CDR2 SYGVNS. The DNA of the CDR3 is TGTGCCAGCAGTGGAGGGACAGGGGAGTCCTACAATGAGCAGTTCTTC. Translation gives CASSGGTGESYNEQFF.

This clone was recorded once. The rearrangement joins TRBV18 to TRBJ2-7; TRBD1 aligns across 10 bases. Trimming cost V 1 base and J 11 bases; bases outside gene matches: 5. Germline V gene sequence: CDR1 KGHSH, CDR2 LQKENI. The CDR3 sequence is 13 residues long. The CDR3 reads CASSPRGTGDKYF. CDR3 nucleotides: TGTGCCAGCTCACCACGAGGGACAGGGGATAAGTACTTC.

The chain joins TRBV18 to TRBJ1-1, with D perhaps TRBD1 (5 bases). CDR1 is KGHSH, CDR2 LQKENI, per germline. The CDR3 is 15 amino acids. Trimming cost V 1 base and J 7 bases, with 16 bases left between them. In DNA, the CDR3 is TGTGCCAGCTCACCACGGGAGGGGCGGAGAAGTGAAGCTTTCTTT. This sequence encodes CASSPREGRRSEAFF.

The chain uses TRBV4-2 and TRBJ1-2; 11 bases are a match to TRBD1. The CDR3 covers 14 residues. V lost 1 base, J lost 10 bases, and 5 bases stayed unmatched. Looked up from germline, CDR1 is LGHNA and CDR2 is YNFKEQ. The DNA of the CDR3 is TGTGCCAGCAGCCAAGCCGGGACAGGGGGGAACTACACCTTC. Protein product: CASSQAGTGGNYTF.

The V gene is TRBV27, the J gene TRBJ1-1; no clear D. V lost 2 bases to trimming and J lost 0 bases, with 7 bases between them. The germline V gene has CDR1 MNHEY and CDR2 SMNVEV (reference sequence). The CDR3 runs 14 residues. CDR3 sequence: CASSLGTLNTEAFF. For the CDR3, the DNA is TGTGCCAGCAGTTTAGGAACGTTGAACACTGAAGCTTTCTTT.

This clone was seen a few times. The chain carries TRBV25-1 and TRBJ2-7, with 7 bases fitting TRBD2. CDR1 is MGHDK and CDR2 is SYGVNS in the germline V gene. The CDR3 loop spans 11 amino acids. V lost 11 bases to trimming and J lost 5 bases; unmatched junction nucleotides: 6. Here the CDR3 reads CADGEGHEQYV. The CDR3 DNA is TGTGCCGATGGGGAGGGCCACGAGCAGTACGTC.

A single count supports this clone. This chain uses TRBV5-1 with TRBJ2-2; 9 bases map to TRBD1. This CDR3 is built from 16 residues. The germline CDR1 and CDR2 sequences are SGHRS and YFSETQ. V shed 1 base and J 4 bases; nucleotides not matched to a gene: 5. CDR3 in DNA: TGCGCCAGCAGCTTGACCGGGACAGGGACCACCGGGGAGCTGTTTTTT. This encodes CASSLTGTGTTGELFF.